This TCR beta chain was recovered during a study of blood T cell repertoires in COVID-19. Background on the study: Acute and convalescent COVID-19 samples came from the United States, Italy and Spain. The cDNA or gDNA used as material had been derived from T cells, B-cell-depleted T cells, or PBMCs.

Original processing methods: Nucleated cell counts were estimated from reference gene primer amplification. Clones were sequenced by immunoSEQ multiplex PCR, and TCRdb holds only the in-frame ones, with some missing. The D gene and trimming were derived from the DNA, and the V and J assignments and clone size from that table. The sample lists roughly 120,000 clones, roughly 80% occurring once. CDR1 and CDR2 (germline): SGHRS, YFSETQ. The CDR3 consists of 16 residues. Trimming left V 2 bases short and J 4 bases short, with 18 bases between. The material sequenced was peripheral blood. The rearrangement joins TRBV5-1 to TRBJ1-1; the D is unclear. The clonotype originates from an older woman with acute or convalescent COVID-19. The CDR3 here is CASSFPNVGSGTEAFF. The CDR3 DNA reads TGCGCCAGCAGCTTTCCTAATGTTGGTTCGGGCACTGAAGCTTTCTTT.